Included here is one T cell receptor beta chain sequence, with context. Its antigen is currently unknown. Unique molecular identifiers were present in the TCR beta cDNA libraries. T cells numbering about 0.9 to 11 million gave rise to a few hundred thousand cDNA molecules. In TCRdb, the PCR reads were re-called with MiXCR into one record per CDR3 protein. Seen here are approximately 690,000 distinct CDR3 sequences, more than 50% observed once, and the top ten hold 11%. The data were taken from a study of post-analysis software for immune sequencing data. Whole-study context: Patients had relapsing-remitting, secondary progressive or progressive-relapsing multiple sclerosis; some lacked subtype. The study's findings and limits: Higher frequency in patients than in controls was seen for roughly five TRBV segments, with TRBV5-6, TRBV5-1 and TRBV20-1 among them. Controls had significantly higher normalized Chao1 diversity than multiple sclerosis patients.

The length of the CDR3 is 16 residues. Trimming pared 2 bases from V and 4 bases from J, leaving 15 bases between. Germline CDR1 MGHDK, CDR2 SYGVNS. V is TRBV25-1 and J is TRBJ2-1, with D perhaps given as TRBD1 or TRBD2 (5 bases each). The specimen was blood. The clonotype was recovered from a girl aged 2-10 years with multiple sclerosis. CDR3 in amino acids: CASSEVGVLTYNEQFF. For the CDR3, the DNA is TGTGCCAGCAGTGAAGTGGGGGTACTGACGTACAATGAGCAGTTCTTC. The full variable domain, with the rest looked up from reference TRBV25-1 and TRBJ2-1, is EADIYQTPRYLVIGTGKKITLECSQTMGHDKMYWYQQDPGMELHLIHYSYGVNSTEKGDLSSESTVSRIRTEHFPLTLESARPSHTSQYLCASSEVGVLTYNEQFFGPGTRLTVL.